Below, 26 T cell receptor beta chains from the same sample are listed, as sequenced in a study of T cell repertoires in cytomegalovirus infection. In TCRdb, the reads were re-called with MiXCR into one record per CDR3 protein. The sample has hundreds of thousands of distinct CDR3 sequences; about 8.8% are singletons. Specimen: PBMCs. These receptors all come from a human donor in good health (CMV status not recorded). Some clones in this sample may be carry-over from other donors' samples.

The V and J genes are TRBV6-2 or TRBV6-3 and TRBJ2-7; 7 bases align to TRBD1. Germline CDR1 reads MNHEY; CDR2 reads SVGEGT. The CDR3 spans 14 residues. V lost 6 bases, J lost 2 bases, and 7 bases stayed unmatched. CDR3 sequence: CASSERDRTYEQYV. The CDR3 DNA is TGTGCCAGCAGCGAAAGGGACAGAACCTACGAGCAGTACGTC.

This clonotype has a count of ten or more. The V and J genes are TRBV20-1 and TRBJ2-5; D gene ambiguous. This CDR3 is 13 amino acids long. V was cut by 3 bases and J by 4 bases, with 12 bases left in between. Germline CDR1 DFQATT, CDR2 SNEGSKA (reference sequence). CDR3 in DNA: TGCAGTGCTAGCTCAACCGTTGCAGAGACCCAGTACTTC. It specifies CSASSTVAETQYF.

This clonotype was detected ten times or more. The rearrangement joins TRBV6-2 or TRBV6-3 to TRBJ1-2; D is undetermined. Per the germline V gene, CDR1 is MNHEY and CDR2 is SVGEGT. Trimming shortened V by 1 base and J by 3 bases, and 9 bases separated the two germline ends. This CDR3 region has 14 residues. This CDR3 is CASSYFSGDYGYTF. DNA for the CDR3: TGTGCCAGCAGTTACTTCTCAGGAGACTATGGCTACACCTTC.

The sample holds many counts of this clonotype. V is TRBV7-9 and J is TRBJ2-7; either TRBD1 or TRBD2 may supply D (6 bases each). Germline V gene sequence: CDR1 SEHNR, CDR2 FQNEAQ (reference sequence). The CDR3 sequence is 15 residues long. V was trimmed by 5 bases and J by 6 bases, leaving 20 bases between them. CDR3 region: CASSTGGSWGGEQYV. For the CDR3, the DNA is TGTGCCAGCAGCACCGGGGGCTCTTGGGGCGGCGAGCAGTACGTC.

This clonotype has at least ten counts. The genes are TRBV5-6 and TRBJ2-7; the D gene could be TRBD1 or TRBD2 (5 bases each). The V gene lost 0 bases and the J gene lost 2 bases, with 9 bases spanning the gap. The CDR3 extends over 14 amino acids. Per the germline V gene, CDR1 is SGHDT and CDR2 is YYEEEE. CDR3 residues: CASSLGLGAYEQYV. CDR3 coding DNA: TGTGCCAGCAGCTTGGGTCTGGGGGCCTACGAGCAGTACGTC.

This clonotype was picked up many times. The chain recombines TRBV28 with TRBJ1-5; no reliable D call. The CDR3 is made up of 15 amino acids. V was pared by 3 bases and J by 2 bases, with 11 bases between. CDR1 MDHEN and CDR2 SYDVKM come from the germline V gene. This chain's CDR3 is CASSFRYKGNQPQHF. The CDR3 DNA reads TGTGCCAGCAGTTTCCGATATAAAGGCAATCAGCCCCAGCATTTT.

The table lists this clonotype with many counts. The genes are TRBV28 and TRBJ1-2, with D uncertain. There are 14 residues in the CDR3. The V end was cut by 7 bases, the J end by 0 bases, with 12 bases between. Germline V CDR1 and CDR2: MDHEN, SYDVKM. CDR3 coding DNA: TGTGCCAGCACCCCGGAAGGCTCTAACTATGGCTACACCTTC. Its protein product is CASTPEGSNYGYTF.

This clonotype was found many times. The CDR3 DNA reads TGTGCCAGCTCACCCGCCGGGACTAGGACGGAGACCCAGTACTTC. Translation: CASSPAGTRTETQYF. The V and J genes are TRBV18 and TRBJ2-5, with 8 positions matching TRBD2. V was pared by 3 bases and J by 5 bases, with 8 bases of the junction left unmatched. The CDR3 totals 15 residues. Germline V gives CDR1 KGHSH, CDR2 LQKENI.

This clonotype showed up many times. The genes are TRBV10-3 and TRBJ2-1; D ambiguous. The CDR3 is 12 amino acids. Germline V gives CDR1 ENHRY, CDR2 SYGVKD. V lost 2 bases, J lost 9 bases, and 8 bases lay in between. The CDR3 sequence: CAISEQPGEQFF. In DNA, the CDR3 is TGTGCCATCAGTGAGCAGCCTGGTGAGCAGTTCTTC.

This clonotype has at least ten counts. V and J are TRBV7-9 and TRBJ2-1; D remains unclear. The V end lost 5 bases, the J end lost 2 bases, and 13 bases lay between the germline ends. Germline CDR1 reads SEHNR; CDR2 reads FQNEAQ (reference sequence). This CDR3 is 15 amino acids long. CDR3 region: CASSPRSSPYNEQFF. The CDR3 coding sequence is TGTGCCAGCAGCCCTCGTTCCTCCCCCTACAATGAGCAGTTCTTC.

This chain connects TRBV5-6 to TRBJ2-7, with TRBD2 as a possible D gene (5 bases). V shed 4 bases and J shed 0 bases, with 11 bases lying between them. The germline gives CDR1 SGHDT, CDR2 YYEEEE. The CDR3 consists of 14 residues. CDR3 amino acids: CASSLPGDSYEQYV. DNA of the CDR3: TGTGCCAGCAGCCTTCCCGGGGACTCCTACGAGCAGTACGTC.

This clonotype was found many times. The chain is built from TRBV3-1 and TRBJ2-1; 7 bases agree with TRBD2. Trimming at V came to 2 bases and at J to 1 base, leaving 8 bases not matched to a gene. CDR3 length: 17 amino acids. Germline V lookup: CDR1 LGHDT, CDR2 YNNKEL (reference sequence). The CDR3 coding sequence is TGTGCCAGCAGCCAACAGGCGGGGGTCCAATCCTACAATGAGCAGTTCTTC. Translation gives CASSQQAGVQSYNEQFF.

This clonotype was observed at least ten times. This sequence joins TRBV5-8 and TRBJ2-4, with D unclear. The germline V gene encodes CDR1 SGHTS and CDR2 YDEGEE. The length of the CDR3 is 15 residues. V lost 5 bases and J 1 base, leaving 13 bases between the germline ends. Written as DNA, the CDR3 is TGTGCCAGCAGACCAGACCCCGCTGCCAAAAACATTCAGTACTTC. Protein sequence: CASRPDPAAKNIQYF.

This clonotype occurred many times. The chain uses TRBV27 and TRBJ2-1, with TRBD1 matching 8 bases. With V trimmed by 3 bases and J by 10 bases, 11 bases remained unmatched. Looked up from germline, CDR1 is MNHEY and CDR2 is SMNVEV (reference sequence). The CDR3 is 15 residues long. The CDR3, as DNA: TGTGCCAGCAGTTTTAGGACAGGGATGCTGGGAGAGCAGTTCTTC. Encoded protein: CASSFRTGMLGEQFF.

This clonotype has only a few counts. The chain joins TRBV3-1 to TRBJ2-1; D might be TRBD1 (6 bases). CDR1 is LGHDT and CDR2 is YNNKEL in the germline V gene (reference sequence). The CDR3 extends over 14 amino acids. The V and J ends lost 5 bases and 5 bases respectively, with 13 bases between them. CDR3 amino acids: CASSFGQSDNEQFF. For the CDR3, the DNA is TGTGCCAGCAGCTTCGGACAGTCCGACAATGAGCAGTTCTTC.

This clonotype was detected many times. The chain recombines TRBV7-9 with TRBJ2-7; TRBD1 agrees at 8 bases. V shed 6 bases, J shed 2 bases, and the junction held 6 bases outside the gene matches. The CDR3 totals 14 residues. Germline V gene lookup returns CDR1 SEHNR and CDR2 FQNEAQ (reference sequence). As DNA, the CDR3 is TGTGCCAGCAGTTGGACAGGGTCTGCCTACGAGCAGTACGTC. It specifies CASSWTGSAYEQYV.

This clonotype was detected ten times or more. The V call is TRBV7-9, the J call TRBJ2-7; D may be TRBD1 (8 bases). Trimming shortened V by 5 bases and J by 3 bases, and 14 bases separated the two germline ends. Germline V gene sequence: CDR1 SEHNR, CDR2 FQNEAQ (reference sequence). The CDR3 extends over 14 amino acids. The CDR3 nucleotides read TGTGCCAGCAGCCGTACAGGGGGGGTCTACGAGCAGTACTTC. It is translated as CASSRTGGVYEQYF. The full variable domain, completed using reference TRBV7-9 and TRBJ2-7, is DTGVSQNPRHKITKRGQNVTFRCDPISEHNRLYWYRQTLGQGPEFLTYFQNEAQLEKSRLLSDRFSAERPKGSFSTLEIQRTEQGDSAMYLCASSRTGGVYEQYFGPGTRLTVT.

This clonotype has a count of ten or more. This rearrangement joins TRBV4-1 to TRBJ1-2, with D possibly being TRBD1 (6 bases). Germline V lookup: CDR1 MGHRA, CDR2 YSYEKL. The CDR3 length is 15 residues. Trimming took 3 bases from V and 0 from J, leaving 11 bases between them. DNA of the CDR3: TGCGCCAGCAGCCATCGGGACACAACTAACTATGGCTACACCTTC. This gives the protein CASSHRDTTNYGYTF.

In its sample, this clonotype was seen a few times. The rearrangement uses TRBV15 and TRBJ2-5; D tentatively reads TRBD1 or TRBD2 (5 bases each). The CDR3 loop spans 15 amino acids. The V end was cut by 0 bases, the J end by 6 bases, with 14 bases between. Germline assignment: CDR1 LNHNV and CDR2 YYDKDF (reference sequence). The CDR3, as DNA: TGTGCCACCAGCAGAGATTCGGCAGGGAGTCAGACCCAGTACTTC. Translated, it gives CATSRDSAGSQTQYF.

Only a few counts were recorded for this clonotype. The genes are TRBV6-6 and TRBJ1-1, with 9 bases fitting TRBD1. The ends lost 7 bases at V and 4 bases at J; junction bases unmatched: 7. The CDR3 has 14 residues. Germline lookup yields CDR1 MNHNY and CDR2 SVGAGI (reference sequence). The CDR3 sequence is CASTPDRGGTEAFF. Written as DNA, the CDR3 is TGTGCCAGCACCCCGGACAGGGGTGGCACTGAAGCTTTCTTT.

This clonotype was recorded many times. The rearrangement joins TRBV7-2 to TRBJ2-5; 10 positions match TRBD1. This CDR3 has 15 amino acids. The V and J ends lost 4 bases and 4 bases, in that order; junction bases with no gene match: 6. Germline CDR1 is SGHTA and CDR2 is FQGNSA. CDR3 region: CASSWDRGYIETQYF. DNA for the CDR3: TGTGCCAGCAGCTGGGACAGGGGTTACATAGAGACCCAGTACTTC.

This clonotype was detected only a few times. The CDR3 spells CASSEALAGGPVADTQYF. DNA for the CDR3: TGTGCCAGCAGTGAAGCACTAGCGGGGGGGCCGGTTGCAGATACGCAGTATTTT. V usage is TRBV2 and J usage is TRBJ2-3; 13 bases are shared with TRBD2. The CDR3 extends over 18 amino acids. Germline V gene lookup returns CDR1 SNHLY and CDR2 FYNNEI. The trim removed 0 bases at V and 4 bases at J, leaving 7 bases unmatched.

The table lists this clonotype with many counts. V usage is TRBV7-2 and J usage is TRBJ1-5; D gene ambiguous. This CDR3 spans 14 amino acids. The germline V gene has CDR1 SGHTA and CDR2 FQGNSA. Trimming cost V 1 base and J 11 bases, with 15 bases left between them. CDR3 coding DNA: TGTGCCAGCAGCTTAGAGACCCGTTTTGAGGCCCAGCATTTT. Translated: CASSLETRFEAQHF. The whole variable domain, filled in from reference TRBV7-2 and TRBJ1-5, reads GAGVSQSPSNKVTEKGKDVELRCDPISGHTALYWYRQSLGQGLEFLIYFQGNSAPDKSGLPSDRFSAERTGGSVSTLTIQRTQQEDSAVYLCASSLETRFEAQHFGDGTRLSIL.

This clonotype was picked up many times. The rearrangement uses TRBV20-1 and TRBJ1-1, with D unresolved. Germline assignment: CDR1 DFQATT and CDR2 SNEGSKA (reference sequence). The CDR3 loop spans 14 amino acids. Trimming removed 3 bases at V and 2 bases at J, with 13 bases between. This CDR3 reads CSARAAGGNTEAFF. As DNA, the CDR3 is TGCAGTGCTAGGGCGGCGGGAGGAAACACTGAAGCTTTCTTT.

This clonotype was found many times. The chain is built from TRBV2 and TRBJ1-5; no clear D gene. With 3 bases removed from V and 0 bases from J, the gap between germline ends came to 6 bases. CDR1 is SNHLY, CDR2 FYNNEI, per germline. CDR3 length: 14 amino acids. The CDR3 region has the DNA TGTGCCAGCAGTGAGGCTGGTAGCAATCAGCCCCAGCATTTT. Translated: CASSEAGSNQPQHF.

This clonotype was seen repeatedly, ten times or more. This chain connects TRBV12-3 or TRBV12-4 to TRBJ1-1, with D perhaps matching TRBD1 (5 bases). Trimming shortened V by 7 bases and J by 2 bases, and 14 bases separated the two germline ends. The CDR3 is 14 amino acids. CDR3 in DNA: TGTGCCAGCACCCCCCAGGGTTTAAACACTGAAGCTTTCTTT. This gives the protein CASTPQGLNTEAFF.